The following is a TCR beta chain sequence with its context. This specimen comes from a study of cytomegalovirus exposure and HLA in healthy donors. Study overall: Across a few hundred genotyped donors, more than 75% landed in the Caucasian-associated ancestry cluster.

Trimming shortened V by 0 bases and J by 4 bases, and 11 bases separated the two germline ends. Per germline, CDR1 MNHEY and CDR2 SVGAGI. The CDR3 has 15 amino acids. The primer mix had 60 Vbeta and 13 Jbeta primers. In the source study's methods: In a later analysis, approximately 73 million unique TCR beta chains included roughly 11 million shared by two or more donors. Assay used: immunoSEQ multiplex PCR; TCRdb lists only in-frame clones, some missing. V and J calls and clone size come straight from that table; D and trimming were deduced from the DNA. The repertoire holds fewer than 90,000 clones, with 60% to 80% as singletons.

This receptor was taken from a female donor in good health and CMV-seronegative. The chain carries TRBV6-5 and TRBJ2-3; no reliable D call. Sequencing was performed on PBMCs. The CDR3 loop reads CASSYSAPSSDTQYF. In DNA, the CDR3 is TGTGCCAGCAGTTACTCCGCGCCGTCGTCAGATACGCAGTATTTT.